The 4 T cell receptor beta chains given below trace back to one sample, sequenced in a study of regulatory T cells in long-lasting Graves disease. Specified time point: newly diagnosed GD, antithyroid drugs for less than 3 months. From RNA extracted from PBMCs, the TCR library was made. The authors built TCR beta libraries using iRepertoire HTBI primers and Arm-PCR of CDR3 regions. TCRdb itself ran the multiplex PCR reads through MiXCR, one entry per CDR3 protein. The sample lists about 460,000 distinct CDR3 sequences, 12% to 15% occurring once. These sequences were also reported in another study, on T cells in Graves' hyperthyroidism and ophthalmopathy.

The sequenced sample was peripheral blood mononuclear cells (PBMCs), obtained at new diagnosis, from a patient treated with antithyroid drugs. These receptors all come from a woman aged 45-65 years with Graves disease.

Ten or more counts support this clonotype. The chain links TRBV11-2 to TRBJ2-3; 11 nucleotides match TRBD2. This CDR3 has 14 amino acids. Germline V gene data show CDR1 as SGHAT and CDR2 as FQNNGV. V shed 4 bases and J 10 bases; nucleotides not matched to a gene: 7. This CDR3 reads CASSSRTSGSSQYF. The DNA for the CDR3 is TGTGCCAGCAGCTCGAGGACTAGCGGGTCCTCGCAGTATTTT.

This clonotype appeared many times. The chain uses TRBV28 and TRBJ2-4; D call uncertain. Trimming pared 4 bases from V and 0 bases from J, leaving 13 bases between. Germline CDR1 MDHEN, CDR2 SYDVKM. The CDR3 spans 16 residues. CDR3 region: CASSSGTALAKNIQYF. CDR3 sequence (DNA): TGTGCCAGCAGTTCCGGAACAGCATTAGCCAAAAACATTCAGTACTTC.

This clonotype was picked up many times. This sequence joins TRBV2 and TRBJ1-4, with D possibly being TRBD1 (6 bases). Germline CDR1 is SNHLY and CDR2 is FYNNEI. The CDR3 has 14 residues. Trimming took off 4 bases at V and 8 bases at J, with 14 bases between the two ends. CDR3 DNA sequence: TGTGCCAGCAGTGGGACAGCGACTCGGGAAAAACTGTTTTTT. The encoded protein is CASSGTATREKLFF.

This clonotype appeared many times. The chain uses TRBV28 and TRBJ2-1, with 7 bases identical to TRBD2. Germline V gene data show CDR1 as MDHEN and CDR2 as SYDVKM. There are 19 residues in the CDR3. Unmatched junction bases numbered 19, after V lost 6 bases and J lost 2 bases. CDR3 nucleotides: TGTGCCAGCAGCCCAGGGAGGCTAGCGGTACACTCTCCCTACAATGAGCAGTTCTTC. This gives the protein CASSPGRLAVHSPYNEQFF. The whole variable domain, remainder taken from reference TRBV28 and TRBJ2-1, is DVKVTQSSRYLVKRTGEKVFLECVQDMDHENMFWYRQDPGLGLRLIYFSYDVKMKEKGDIPEGYSVSREKKERFSLILESASTNQTSMYLCASSPGRLAVHSPYNEQFFGPGTRLTVL.